This TCR beta chain was found in a study of blood T cell repertoires in COVID-19. Study-wide background: The samples span acute and convalescent COVID-19 from the United States, Italy and Spain. From T cells, B-cell-depleted T cells, or PBMCs came the material, which was cDNA or gDNA.

In its sample, this clone was seen a few times. Methods used by the authors: The authors estimated nucleated cell counts from reference gene primer amplification. Sequenced by immunoSEQ multiplex PCR; TCRdb stores in-frame clones only, minus some. V and J calls plus clone size are reproduced from that table; the DNA served to infer D and trimming. This table holds more than 150,000 clones, 86% found once. Germline trimming cut 6 bases from V and 4 bases from J; bases unmatched to any gene: 8. CDR3 size: 14 residues. Germline V lookup: CDR1 SQVTM, CDR2 ANQGSEA. The TCR sequence derives from a man between 65 and 79 years old with active or convalescent COVID-19. Source material: peripheral blood. The chain employs TRBV29-1 and TRBJ2-3; the match to TRBD2 covers 9 bases. The CDR3 spells CSVSPAGGSDTQYF. CDR3 DNA: TGCAGCGTAAGTCCAGCGGGAGGATCAGATACGCAGTATTTT.